These T cell receptor beta chains were read from a single sample in a study of T cell changes during pregnancy in multiple sclerosis. TCRdb keeps only in-frame clones here, not all; method: immunoSEQ multiplex PCR. The table records about 77,000 clones, 89% of them present only once. Source: peripheral blood, taken before pregnancy. The receptors were sampled from a female donor with multiple sclerosis, enrolled in a pregnancy study. CDR3s include the opening cysteine and the closing phenylalanine or tryptophan. The D gene is left open where the match is weak. Size is stated for part of the rows, as once, few or many counts, or as a class when the clone is expanded.

TRBV7-3	NA	TRBD1	TRBJ2-1	TGTGCCAGCAGCTTCCAGACAGGGACTGAGCAGTTCTTC	CASSFQTGTEQFF
TRBV19	NA	NA	TRBJ1-2	TGTGCCAGTAGTATCGCACAGGGATCCTATGGCTACACCTTC	CASSIAQGSYGYTF
TRBV29-1	NA	TRBD1	TRBJ2-1	TGCAGCGTGGTACAGGGGGCGCTGGGCAATGAGCAGTTCTTC	CSVVQGALGNEQFF
TRBV5-4	NA	NA	TRBJ1-6	TGTGCCAGCAGCTTAATGGCAGGGGCTTTGAATTCACCCCTCCACTTT	CASSLMAGALNSPLHF
TRBV4-1	NA	NA	TRBJ2-2	TGCGCCAGCAGTCTTACCGGCGGGGAGCTGTTTTTT	CASSLTGGELFF
TRBV10-3	NA	TRBD2	TRBJ2-1	TGTGCCATCAGTGAGTCACCCGGGAGCGGGGGGGCTTGGGATGAGCAGTTCTTC	CAISESPGSGGAWDEQFF
TRBV11-2	NA	NA	TRBJ2-5	TGTGCCAGCAGCCCCTTACTGCCCCAAGAGACCCAGTACTTC	CASSPLLPQETQYF
TRBV9	NA	NA	TRBJ2-1	TGTGCCAGCAGCGTAGCTCCTAGCACTGAGCAGTTCTTC	CASSVAPSTEQFF
TRBV5-6	NA	NA	TRBJ1-1	TGTGCCAGCAGCCATAGACAGAACACTGAAGCTTTCTTT	CASSHRQNTEAFF
TRBV6-5	few	NA	TRBJ1-6	TGTGCCAGCAGTCCTTACAGGGATCGTTCACCCCTCCACTTT	CASSPYRDRSPLHF
TRBV19	NA	NA	TRBJ1-1	TGTGCCAGTATCAGGGGAACTTACAGGCCGAACACTGAAGCTTTCTTT	CASIRGTYRPNTEAFF
TRBV5-1	NA	NA	TRBJ2-7	TGCGCCAGCAGCTTGTCAGTACAGGGAAACTACGAGCAGTACTTC	CASSLSVQGNYEQYF
TRBV7-3	NA	NA	TRBJ1-2	TGTGCCAGCAGCTTCAGTGGGGGGGGTAACTATGGCTACACCTTC	CASSFSGGGNYGYTF
TRBV7-2	NA	NA	TRBJ1-2	TGTGCCAGCAGCTTAGAAGTAGGGAGGGACTATGGCTACACCTTC	CASSLEVGRDYGYTF
TRBV5-1	few	NA	TRBJ1-2	TGCGCCAGCAGCCCTGGCACCTATGGCTACACCTTC	CASSPGTYGYTF
TRBV2	NA	NA	TRBJ2-1	TGTGCCAGCAGGTCGGCGGTAGCGAGGGTGGATGAGCAGTTCTTC	CASRSAVARVDEQFF
TRBV5-4	NA	TRBD2	TRBJ2-1	TGTGCCAGCAGCCGAGCGGGGGGGCCTCGCAATGAGCAGTTCTTC	CASSRAGGPRNEQFF
TRBV5-6	few	NA	TRBJ1-1	TGTGCCAGCAGCAGGGGGTGGACTGAAGCTTTCTTT	CASSRGWTEAFF
TRBV5-1	NA	TRBD1	TRBJ1-3	TGCGCCAGCAGCTTGGTGGACAGGGGTAAAATGTTCAGAAACACCATATATTTT	CASSLVDRGKMFRNTIYF
TRBV7-9	NA	TRBD2	TRBJ2-1	TGTGCCAGCAGCTTAATAGGAGGGAGGGTCAGTGAGCAGTTCTTC	CASSLIGGRVSEQFF
TRBV28	NA	TRBD2	TRBJ2-1	TGTGCCAGCACCCGGGGCGGGGGGGCAGCCTACAATGAGCAGTTCTTC	CASTRGGGAAYNEQFF
TRBV6-1	once	TRBD1	TRBJ2-7	TGTGCCAGCACCAGGGACAGTAGCTCCTACGAGCAGTACTTC	CASTRDSSSYEQYF
TRBV28	NA	NA	TRBJ1-6	TGTGCCAGCAGTTTCAGGGGCCCCTATAATTCACCCCTCCACTTT	CASSFRGPYNSPLHF
TRBV10-3	NA	TRBD2	TRBJ2-5	TGTGCCATCAGCACGCGGGGGGGCAAAGAGACCCAGTACTTC	CAISTRGGKETQYF
TRBV10-3	NA	NA	TRBJ1-6	TGTGCCATGAACCGGGACATCAATTCACCCCTCCACTTT	CAMNRDINSPLHF
TRBV18	NA	NA	TRBJ2-3	TGTGCCAGCTCACCCCGGGGGTTTAGCACAGATACGCAGTATTTT	CASSPRGFSTDTQYF
TRBV25-1	NA	NA	TRBJ1-5	TGTGCCAGCAGTGAACTCGCAGGTCCAGGCGATCAGCCCCAGCATTTT	CASSELAGPGDQPQHF
TRBV27	NA	TRBD1	TRBJ1-1	TGTGCCAGCAGTTTAAGACAGGGAGGCGTTGCTTTCTTT	CASSLRQGGVAFF
TRBV4-3	NA	NA	TRBJ2-5	TGCGCCAGCAGCCAAGATCTGACAGTTCAAGAGACCCAGTACTTC	CASSQDLTVQETQYF
TRBV5-6	NA	NA	TRBJ1-2	TGTGCCAGCAGCCCCCCCTGGGGGGGGCAGTCGGCTAACTATGGCTACACCTTC	CASSPPWGGQSANYGYTF
TRBV5-5	NA	NA	TRBJ1-2	TGTGCCAGCAGCTTTGGGGGCGCAGATGGCTACACCTTC	CASSFGGADGYTF
TRBV5-1	NA	TRBD1	TRBJ1-4	TGCGCCAGCAACCGGGGACAGGGGGATGAAAAACTGTTTTTT	CASNRGQGDEKLFF
TRBV7-2	NA	NA	TRBJ1-1	TGTGCCAGCAGCCCGAACTGGAGGGCTGAAGCTTTCTTT	CASSPNWRAEAFF
TRBV11-1	NA	NA	TRBJ1-1	TGTGCCAGCAGCCCTGCGGCAGGGCTGTACACTGAAGCTTTCTTT	CASSPAAGLYTEAFF
TRBV7-2	few	NA	TRBJ1-2	TGTGCCAGCAGCCCCTTTATATCAGGGATGAGGAGGGGCTATGGCTACACCTTC	CASSPFISGMRRGYGYTF
TRBV7-3	NA	TRBD1	TRBJ1-5	TGTGCCAGCAGCCTTACAGGGGGCGGCAATCAGCCCCAGCATTTT	CASSLTGGGNQPQHF
TRBV4-3	NA	NA	TRBJ2-2	TGCGCCAGCAGCCATCTTGTGGGACATCCGAACACCGGGGAGCTGTTTTTT	CASSHLVGHPNTGELFF
TRBV5-1	NA	TRBD1	TRBJ2-5	TGCGCCAGCAGCTTGTTACAGGGGGGACAAGAGACCCAGTACTTC	CASSLLQGGQETQYF
TRBV5-1	NA	NA	TRBJ2-3	TGCGCCAGCAGCTTGGGACCAGGGCTGGACACAGATACGCAGTATTTT	CASSLGPGLDTDTQYF
TRBV7-3	NA	TRBD1	TRBJ2-1	TGTGCCAGCAGCCAGGGGGCCGATGAGCAGTTCTTC	CASSQGADEQFF
TRBV5-1	NA	NA	TRBJ2-7	TGCGCCAGCAGCTTAGTGGAGGGAATCGAGCAGTACTTC	CASSLVEGIEQYF
TRBV6-5	NA	TRBD1	TRBJ2-7	TGTGCCAGCAGTTACCACGACAGGGACCCCTACGAGCAGTACTTC	CASSYHDRDPYEQYF
TRBV28	NA	TRBD2	TRBJ2-5	TGTGCCAGCAGTTTTTCGCCGGGACTAGCAGTCCAGTACTTC	CASSFSPGLAVQYF
TRBV2	NA	NA	TRBJ1-3	TGTGCCAGCAGTGTTATAGGAGGGAAGGGCTCTGGAAACACCATATATTTT	CASSVIGGKGSGNTIYF
TRBV6-1	NA	NA	TRBJ2-7	TGTGCCAGCAGTGAACAGGGGGGCCGCTCCTACGAGCAGTACTTC	CASSEQGGRSYEQYF
TRBV10-3	NA	TRBD2	TRBJ2-3	TGTGCCACCGAGTCGGCTAGCGGGGGGTTTGGTGATACGCAGTATTTT	CATESASGGFGDTQYF
TRBV4-3	NA	TRBD2	TRBJ2-3	TGCGCCAGCAGCCAAGAAAGGTGGCTAGCGGGGGGGCCTCAGGGCACAGATACGCAGTATTTT	CASSQERWLAGGPQGTDTQYF
TRBV7-9	NA	NA	TRBJ2-6	TGTGCCAGCACCCACAGGGCTGGGGCCAACGTCCTGACTTTC	CASTHRAGANVLTF